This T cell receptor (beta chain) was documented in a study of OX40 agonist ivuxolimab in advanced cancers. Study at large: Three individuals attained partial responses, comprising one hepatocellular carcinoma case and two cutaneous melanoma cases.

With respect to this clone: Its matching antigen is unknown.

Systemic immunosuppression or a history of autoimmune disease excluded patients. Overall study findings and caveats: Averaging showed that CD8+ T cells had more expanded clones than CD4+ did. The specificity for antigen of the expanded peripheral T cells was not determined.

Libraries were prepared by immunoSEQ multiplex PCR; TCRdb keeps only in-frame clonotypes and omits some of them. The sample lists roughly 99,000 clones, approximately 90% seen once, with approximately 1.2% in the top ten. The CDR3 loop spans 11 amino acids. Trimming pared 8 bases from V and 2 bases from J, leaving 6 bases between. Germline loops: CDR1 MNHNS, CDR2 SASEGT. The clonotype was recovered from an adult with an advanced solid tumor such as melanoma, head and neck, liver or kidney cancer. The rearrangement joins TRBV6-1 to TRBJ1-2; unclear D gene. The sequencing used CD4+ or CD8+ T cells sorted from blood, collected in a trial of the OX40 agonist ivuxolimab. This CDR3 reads CASAKNYGYTF. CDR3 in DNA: TGTGCCAGCGCTAAGAACTATGGCTACACCTTC.